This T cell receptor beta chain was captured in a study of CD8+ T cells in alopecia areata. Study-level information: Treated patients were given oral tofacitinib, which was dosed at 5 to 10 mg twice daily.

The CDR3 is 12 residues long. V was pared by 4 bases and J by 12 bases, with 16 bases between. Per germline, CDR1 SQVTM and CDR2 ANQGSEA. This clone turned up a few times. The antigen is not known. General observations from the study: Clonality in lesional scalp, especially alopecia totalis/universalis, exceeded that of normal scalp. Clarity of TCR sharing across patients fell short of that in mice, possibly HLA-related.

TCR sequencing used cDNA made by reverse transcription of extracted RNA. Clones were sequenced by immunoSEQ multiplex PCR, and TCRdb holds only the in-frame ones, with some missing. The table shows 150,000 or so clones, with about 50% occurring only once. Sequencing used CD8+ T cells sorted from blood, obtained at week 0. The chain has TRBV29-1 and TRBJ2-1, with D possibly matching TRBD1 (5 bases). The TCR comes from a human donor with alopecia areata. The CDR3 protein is CSVVRDGHGQFF. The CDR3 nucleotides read TGCAGCGTTGTCCGTGACGGACATGGGCAGTTCTTC.